These T cell receptor beta chains were read from a single sample in a study of blood T cells in healthy people across ages. TCRdb redid the calling of the 5' RACE reads with MiXCR, one entry per CDR3 protein. The sample carries hundreds of thousands of distinct CDR3 sequences, around 24% recorded once. The sample was also linked to a second study, of T cells of mothers and their children.

Sequencing was done on a sample of blood. These receptors were collected from a boy under 18 in good health. Both conserved end residues are part of each CDR3. The D gene is left open where the match is weak. Clone size is not always given. Where it is, it says once, few, many or a class for expanded clones.

cdr3_length	v_call	clone_size	j_call	d_call	cdr3_nt	cdr3_aa
16	TRBV7-2	-	TRBJ2-7	TRBD2	TGTGCCAGCAGCCCCTCCAGACTAGCGGGGACCTACGAGCAGTACTTC	CASSPSRLAGTYEQYF
16	TRBV5-6	few	TRBJ1-1	TRBD1	TGTGCCAGCAGCCTTGGACAGGGGGCCTTGAGCACTGAAGCTTTCTTT	CASSLGQGALSTEAFF
16	TRBV4-3	-	TRBJ2-3	TRBD2	TGCGCCAGCAGCCAAGGGACTAGCGGGGTCACAGATACGCAGTATTTT	CASSQGTSGVTDTQYF
17	TRBV7-2	-	TRBJ1-5	-	TGTGCCAGCAGGCCCGACCACACAGGGTTTAGCAATCAGCCCCAGCATTTT	CASRPDHTGFSNQPQHF
13	TRBV30	few	TRBJ2-7	-	TGTGCCTGGAGTGGGGCAGGGTCGGGCGAGCAGTACTTC	CAWSGAGSGEQYF
15	TRBV4-3	-	TRBJ2-4	-	TGCGCCAGCAGCCAGGGCACCTCTTGGGCGGACATTCAGTACTTC	CASSQGTSWADIQYF
14	TRBV5-1	-	TRBJ1-2	-	TGCGCCAGCAGCAAAAGGACTCTAGCAGATGGCTACACCTTC	CASSKRTLADGYTF
14	TRBV28	few	TRBJ2-3	-	TGTGCCAGCAGTTTTTCCGTAAGCACAGATACGCAGTATTTT	CASSFSVSTDTQYF
15	TRBV11-2	-	TRBJ2-7	-	TGTGCCAGCAGCTTACGGCCAGGGCGGTCCTACGAGCAGTACTTC	CASSLRPGRSYEQYF
15	TRBV2	many	TRBJ2-5	TRBD1	TGTGCCAGCGGACCTCAGGGGGCACAGTTTGAGACCCAGTACTTC	CASGPQGAQFETQYF
16	TRBV7-9	-	TRBJ1-1	-	TGTGCCAGCAGCTTAGATTTATGGAGAGATCGGACTGAAGCTTTCTTT	CASSLDLWRDRTEAFF
14	TRBV27	-	TRBJ2-7	TRBD2	TGTGCCAGCAGTAAGGGACTAGCGGGGGGACCGATGTACTTC	CASSKGLAGGPMYF
12	TRBV24-1	-	TRBJ2-2	-	TGTGCCACCAGTGAACTAACCGGGGAGCTGTTTTTT	CATSELTGELFF
13	TRBV21-1	few	TRBJ1-5	-	TGTGCCAGGGGTAGTCGGTCCAATCAGCCCCAGCATTTT	CARGSRSNQPQHF
15	TRBV21-1	few	TRBJ2-1	-	TGTGCCAGCAGCACACGGACTAGCGGATACAATGAGCAGCTCTTC	CASSTRTSGYNEQLF
12	TRBV24-1	few	TRBJ1-2	TRBD1	TGTGCCACATGGGACAGGGACTATGGCTACACCTTC	CATWDRDYGYTF
17	TRBV20-1	-	TRBJ2-5	TRBD2	TGCAGTGCTAGAGCCCTTGGGCTAGCGGGGTTACAAGAGACCCAGTACTTC	CSARALGLAGLQETQYF
14	TRBV4-1	-	TRBJ2-3	-	TGCGCCAGCAGCCAAGACGCGAACACAGATACGCAGTATTTT	CASSQDANTDTQYF
19	TRBV4-3	-	TRBJ1-4	TRBD1	TGCGCCAGCAGCCACGCTGAGACAGGGCTAGTTGCAACTAATGAAAAACTGTTTTTT	CASSHAETGLVATNEKLFF
15	TRBV20-1	-	TRBJ2-2	-	TGCAGTGCTAGTGAGGTGGGGGCGAACACCGGGGAGCTGTTTTTT	CSASEVGANTGELFF
15	TRBV28	few	TRBJ2-7	-	TGTGCCAGCAGCGATACCGGGAGATCCTTCTACGAGCAGTACTTC	CASSDTGRSFYEQYF
13	TRBV20-1	many	TRBJ2-1	TRBD2	TGCAGTGCCCGAGGACTAGCCTACAATGAGCAGTTCTTC	CSARGLAYNEQFF
12	TRBV7-9	-	TRBJ2-7	-	TGTGCTGGGGGGCAAGGGCCCTACGAGCAGTACTTC	CAGGQGPYEQYF
16	TRBV9	-	TRBJ2-5	-	TGTGCCAGCAGCGTAGTTGGGGGGAGGTCCCAAGAGACCCAGTACTTC	CASSVVGGRSQETQYF
16	TRBV20-1	-	TRBJ2-5	-	TGCAGTGCTAAGGTCGCTACCACCCGAACACAAGAGACCCAGTACTTC	CSAKVATTRTQETQYF
14	TRBV20-1	few	TRBJ2-1	TRBD2	TGCAGTGCGCGGGAGGATGTGGCCTACAATGAGCAGTTCTTC	CSAREDVAYNEQFF
12	TRBV24-1	few	TRBJ1-4	-	TGTGCCACCAGTGGGCCGGATGAAAAACTGTTTTTT	CATSGPDEKLFF
18	TRBV7-3	-	TRBJ2-2	-	TGTGCCAGCAGCTTAGGGGGTCCGGGACACCTGAACACCGGGGAGCTGTTTTTT	CASSLGGPGHLNTGELFF
14	TRBV6-2/TRBV6-3	few	TRBJ1-1	-	TGTGCCAGCAGTTACTCTGACAGGAGTACTGAAGCTTTCTTT	CASSYSDRSTEAFF
13	TRBV29-1	-	TRBJ1-2	TRBD1	TGCAGCGTTCCACGGACAGGGAACTATGGCTACACCTTC	CSVPRTGNYGYTF
13	TRBV27	few	TRBJ2-7	-	TGTGCCAGCAGTTTTGTGGGGGCTGGCGAGCAGTACTTC	CASSFVGAGEQYF
14	TRBV12-3/TRBV12-4	-	TRBJ2-3	-	TGTGCCAGCAGTTTAACGGCCCCCCCAGATACGCAGTATTTT	CASSLTAPPDTQYF
19	TRBV9	many	TRBJ2-3	TRBD1	TGTGCCAGCAGCAGAAGTCCCGGGACAGGGGGCGGTGGAACAGATACGCAGTATTTT	CASSRSPGTGGGGTDTQYF
15	TRBV7-9	-	TRBJ2-7	TRBD1	TGTGCCAGCAGCTTAGTAAGCGGGACAGGGGTCGAGCAGTACTTC	CASSLVSGTGVEQYF
16	TRBV4-3	few	TRBJ1-4	-	TGCGCCAGCAGCCAAGATCTTAGTACAACTAATGAAAAACTGTTTTTT	CASSQDLSTTNEKLFF
15	TRBV9	few	TRBJ2-1	-	TGTGCCAGCAGCGTAGCTCCGGGGAAGTACAATGAGCAGTTCTTC	CASSVAPGKYNEQFF
14	TRBV4-3	many	TRBJ2-3	-	TGCGCCAGCAGCCAAGATGCCAGAACAGATACGCAGTATTTT	CASSQDARTDTQYF
13	TRBV28	few	TRBJ2-7	TRBD1	TGTGCCAACAGTCTGGACAGGGGATACGAGCAGTACTTC	CANSLDRGYEQYF
13	TRBV7-2	-	TRBJ2-7	-	TGTGCCAGCAGCGGGCAGGGGACCTTAAAGCAGTACTTC	CASSGQGTLKQYF
13	TRBV29-1	few	TRBJ2-1	TRBD2	TGCAGCGCAACTAGCGGGAGTCGACATGAGCAGTTCTTC	CSATSGSRHEQFF
13	TRBV4-3	few	TRBJ2-5	-	TGCGCCACCAGCCGCCAGGGAGGAGAGACCCAGTACTTC	CATSRQGGETQYF